This T cell receptor beta chain originates from a study of blood T cell dynamics during melanoma immunotherapy. Across the study: Metastatic melanoma patients received first-line pembrolizumab or nivolumab plus ipilimumab.

About this clone: Its specificity is unknown.

Findings of the study overall: Cell-free DNA CDR3 sequences most resembled the immune-effector CD8+ subset, which was also most clonal.

For sorted CD8+ subsets, all extracted DNA was loaded. The method was immunoSEQ multiplex PCR; TCRdb's version includes in-frame clones alone and lacks a portion of them. The sample has roughly 1,500 clones, around 74% seen once. Germline V gene data show CDR1 as MNHEY and CDR2 as SMNVEV (reference sequence). V shed 2 bases and J 6 bases; nucleotides not matched to a gene: 7. The CDR3 covers 15 residues. Sample time point: pre-treatment baseline. Immune-effector memory T cells were defined as CD3+ CD4- CD8+ CD45RA- CD45RO-high CD27- CCR7-. Sampling occurred pretreatment (T0) and at week 3 (W3), after cycle one of checkpoint blockade. Patients had no prior systemic cancer treatment, immunosuppressants or other active cancers.

The TCR was taken from a human donor with melanoma. Sequences were derived from CD8+ T cells from blood, sampled from a patient treated with checkpoint blockade. The rearrangement links TRBV27 to TRBJ2-7; 10 bases agree with TRBD2. The CDR3 DNA is TGTGCCAGCAGTTTAGCCAGCGGGAGGGCCCTCGAGCAGTACTTC. It is translated as CASSLASGRALEQYF.